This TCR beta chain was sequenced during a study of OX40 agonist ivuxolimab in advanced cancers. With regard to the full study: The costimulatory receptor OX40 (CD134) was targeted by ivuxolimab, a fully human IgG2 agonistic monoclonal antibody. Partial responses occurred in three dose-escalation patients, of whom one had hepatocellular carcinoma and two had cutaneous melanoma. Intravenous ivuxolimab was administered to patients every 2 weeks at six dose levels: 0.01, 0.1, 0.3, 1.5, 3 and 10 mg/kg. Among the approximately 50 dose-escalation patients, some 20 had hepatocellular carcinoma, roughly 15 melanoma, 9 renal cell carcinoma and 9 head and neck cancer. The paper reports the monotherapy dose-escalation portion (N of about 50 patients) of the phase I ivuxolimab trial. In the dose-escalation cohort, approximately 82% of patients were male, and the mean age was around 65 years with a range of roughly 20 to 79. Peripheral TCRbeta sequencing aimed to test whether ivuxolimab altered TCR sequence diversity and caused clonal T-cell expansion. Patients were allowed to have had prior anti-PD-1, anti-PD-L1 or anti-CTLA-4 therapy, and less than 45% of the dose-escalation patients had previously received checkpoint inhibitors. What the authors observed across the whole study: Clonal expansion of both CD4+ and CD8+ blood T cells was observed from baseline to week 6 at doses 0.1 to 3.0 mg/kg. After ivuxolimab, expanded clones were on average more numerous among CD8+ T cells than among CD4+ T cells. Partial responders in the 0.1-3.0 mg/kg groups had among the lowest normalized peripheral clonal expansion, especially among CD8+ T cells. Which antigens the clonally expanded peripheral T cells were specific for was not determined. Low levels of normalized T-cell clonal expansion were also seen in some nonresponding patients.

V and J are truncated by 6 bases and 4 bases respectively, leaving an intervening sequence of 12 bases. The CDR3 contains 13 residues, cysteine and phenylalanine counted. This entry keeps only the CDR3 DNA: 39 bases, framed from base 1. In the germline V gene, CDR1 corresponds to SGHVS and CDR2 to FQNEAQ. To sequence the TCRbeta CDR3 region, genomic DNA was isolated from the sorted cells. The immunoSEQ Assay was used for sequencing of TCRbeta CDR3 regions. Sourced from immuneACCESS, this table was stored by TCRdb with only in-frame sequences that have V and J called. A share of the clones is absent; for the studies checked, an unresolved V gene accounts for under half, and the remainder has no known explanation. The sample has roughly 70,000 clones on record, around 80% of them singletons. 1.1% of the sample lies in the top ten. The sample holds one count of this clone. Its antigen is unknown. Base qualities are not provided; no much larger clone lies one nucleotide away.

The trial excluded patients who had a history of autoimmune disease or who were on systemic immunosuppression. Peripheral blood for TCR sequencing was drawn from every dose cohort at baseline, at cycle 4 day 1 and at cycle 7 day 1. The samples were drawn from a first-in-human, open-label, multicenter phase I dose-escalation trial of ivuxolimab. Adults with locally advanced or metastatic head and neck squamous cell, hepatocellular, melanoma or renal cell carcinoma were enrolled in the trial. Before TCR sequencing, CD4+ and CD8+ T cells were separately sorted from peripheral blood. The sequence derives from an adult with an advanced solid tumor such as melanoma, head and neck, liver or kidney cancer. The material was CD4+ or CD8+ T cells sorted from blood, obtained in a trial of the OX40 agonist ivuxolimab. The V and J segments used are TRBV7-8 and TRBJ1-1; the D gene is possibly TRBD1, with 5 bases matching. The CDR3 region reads CASSYQGPTEAFF. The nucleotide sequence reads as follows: TGTGCCAGCAGTTATCAGGGCCCCACTGAAGCTTTCTTT.